These 25 T cell receptor beta chains originate from one sample sequenced in a study of blood T cell repertoires in COVID-19. Sequencing used immunoSEQ multiplex PCR; TCRdb keeps in-frame clones, though not all of them. Of over 85,000 clones listed, 87% are singletons. Sequencing was performed on peripheral blood. The source of these receptors is a human donor in a cohort sampled during active COVID-19.

The CDR3 DNA reads TGTGCCAGCGATCGTGACCTAGCTAGCACAGATACGCAGTATTTT. This codes for CASDRDLASTDTQYF. The rearrangement joins TRBV28 to TRBJ2-3, with D perhaps matching TRBD2 (5 bases). CDR3 length: 15 residues. Trimming removed 8 bases from V and 0 bases from J, with 15 bases in between. CDR1 is MDHEN and CDR2 is SYDVKM in the germline V gene.

The chain joins TRBV28 to TRBJ1-5, with TRBD1 identical over 7 bases. The CDR3 has 14 amino acids. Germline-derived CDR1 and CDR2 are MDHEN and SYDVKM. The J segment lost 4 bases and the V segment lost 6 bases, leaving 6 bases of the junction unmatched. CDR3 residues: CASRLIQGNQPQHF. The CDR3 nucleotides read TGTGCCAGCAGGCTTATACAGGGGAATCAGCCCCAGCATTTT.

Only a few counts were recorded for this clone. The V and J genes are TRBV4-1 and TRBJ2-1; D is possibly TRBD2 (7 bases). The CDR3 is 17 residues long. V was shortened by 1 base and J by 4 bases, with 17 bases between the two germline ends. Germline V gene data show CDR1 as MGHRA and CDR2 as YSYEKL. The CDR3 sequence: CASSQGTGRGPYNEQFF. The DNA of the CDR3 is TGCGCCAGCAGCCAAGGCACGGGGCGGGGGCCTTACAATGAGCAGTTCTTC.

V and J are TRBV6-6 and TRBJ2-3; 12 nucleotides match TRBD2. Trimming cost V 4 bases and J 2 bases; bases outside gene matches: 4. The CDR3 loop spans 16 amino acids. Per the germline V gene, CDR1 is MNHNY and CDR2 is SVGAGI (reference sequence). CDR3 in DNA: TGTGCCAGCAGTTTCGGACTAGCGGGGACCACAGATACGCAGTATTTT. Its protein is CASSFGLAGTTDTQYF.

CDR3 coding DNA: TGTGCCAGCAGTCTACAGGGCTATGGCTACACCTTC. Translating gives CASSLQGYGYTF. This chain joins TRBV12-3 or TRBV12-4 and TRBJ1-2; weak D call: TRBD1 (6 bases). Trimming pared 5 bases from V and 4 bases from J, leaving 8 bases between. This CDR3 region has 12 residues.

The gene calls are TRBV10-3 and TRBJ2-7, with TRBD2 identical over 7 bases. The J segment lost 5 bases and the V segment lost 1 base, leaving 5 bases of the junction unmatched. The CDR3 spans 14 residues. The germline gives CDR1 ENHRY, CDR2 SYGVKD. CDR3 residues: CAISEWGGEDEQYF. The CDR3 DNA reads as TGTGCCATCAGTGAGTGGGGGGGAGAGGACGAGCAGTACTTC.

The chain combines TRBV9 with TRBJ2-1, with D possibly TRBD2 on 5 matching bases. The V gene's germline CDR1 is SGDLS and CDR2 YYNGEE. V lost 5 bases and J 7 bases, leaving 16 bases between the germline ends. The CDR3 covers 14 residues. CDR3 nucleotide sequence: TGTGCCAGCAGTGGTGGAGGTGTGACGAATGAGCAGTTCTTC. Its translation is CASSGGGVTNEQFF.

The chain combines TRBV19 with TRBJ1-1; TRBD1 might be the D (6 bases). Germline V CDR1 and CDR2: LNHDA, SQIVND (reference sequence). This CDR3 has 13 amino acids. Trimming took off 6 bases at V and 2 bases at J, with 10 bases between the two ends. The CDR3 loop is CASRGRGNTEAFF. The CDR3 DNA sequence: TGTGCCAGTAGGGGCAGGGGAAACACTGAAGCTTTCTTT.

The chain combines TRBV27 with TRBJ2-2, with a possible D match to TRBD2 (6 bases). V was shortened by 4 bases and J by 4 bases, with 19 bases between the two germline ends. The germline V gene encodes CDR1 MNHEY and CDR2 SMNVEV (reference sequence). The CDR3 has 17 amino acids. This chain's CDR3 is CASSSPGGTGSTGELFF. CDR3 coding DNA: TGTGCCAGCAGTTCCCCTGGGGGGACTGGGAGCACCGGGGAGCTGTTTTTT.

This clone has more than one count but fewer than ten. V gene TRBV7-9 combines with J gene TRBJ1-5, with TRBD1 matching over 7 bases. J gave up 4 bases and V 3 bases, and 6 bases lay outside the gene matches. Germline V lookup: CDR1 SEHNR, CDR2 FQNEAQ (reference sequence). The CDR3 extends over 15 amino acids. For the CDR3, the DNA is TGTGCCAGCAGCTTTGGGGGGACAGAAAATCAGCCCCAGCATTTT. Protein product: CASSFGGTENQPQHF.

The chain joins TRBV7-8 to TRBJ2-7; TRBD2 aligns across 8 bases. After removal of 3 bases from V and 8 bases from J, the junction contained 9 bases not matched to a gene. The CDR3 runs 14 residues. Germline CDR1 is SGHVS and CDR2 is FQNEAQ. The DNA for the CDR3 is TGTGCCAGCAGCTTTGGGCGGGAGGAAGCCAAGCAGTACTTC. Protein sequence: CASSFGREEAKQYF.

The J gene is TRBJ2-7, the V gene TRBV6-5, with D tentatively TRBD2 (5 bases). Trimming cost V 7 bases and J 2 bases, with 9 bases left between them. The CDR3 spans 12 residues. Per germline, CDR1 MNHEY and CDR2 SVGAGI. In nucleotides, the CDR3 is TGTGCCAGCATGGGGAGTACCTACGAGCAGTACTTC. Translated: CASMGSTYEQYF.

The chain uses TRBV6-1 and TRBJ2-2; the D is unclear. This CDR3 spans 15 amino acids. Germline V gives CDR1 MNHNS, CDR2 SASEGT. Trimming took off 3 bases at V and 0 bases at J, with 8 bases between the two ends. In DNA, the CDR3 is TGTGCCAGCAGTGAGTACGGTCCGAACACCGGGGAGCTGTTTTTT. Its protein is CASSEYGPNTGELFF.

In this sample, this clone turned up a few times. The CDR3 region has the DNA TGTGCCAGCAGTCGGGCGGGCGGGACAGGGTCAGCCATGAACACTGAAGCTTTCTTT. It yields the protein CASSRAGGTGSAMNTEAFF. The chain has TRBV7-8 and TRBJ1-1; TRBD1 matches 9 bases. Germline V gene sequence: CDR1 SGHVS, CDR2 FQNEAQ. The CDR3 is 19 amino acids. The V and J ends lost 6 bases and 0 bases, in that order; junction bases with no gene match: 17.

The chain uses TRBV7-9 and TRBJ1-5; 7 nucleotides line up with TRBD1. The CDR3 runs 15 residues. V lost 3 bases, J lost 4 bases, and 6 bases stayed unmatched. CDR1 and CDR2 from the germline V gene are SEHNR and FQNEAQ (reference sequence). CDR3 DNA sequence: TGTGCCAGCAGCTTCCAGGGGGGTGTAAATCAGCCCCAGCATTTT. This gives the protein CASSFQGGVNQPQHF.

This chain joins TRBV4-1 and TRBJ1-2; weak D call: TRBD1 (5 bases). Germline-derived CDR1 and CDR2 are MGHRA and YSYEKL. Trimming removed 0 bases from V and 4 bases from J, with 15 bases in between. The CDR3 runs 16 residues. The CDR3 loop is CASSQDAGGSLYGYTF. The CDR3 bases are TGCGCCAGCAGCCAAGACGCCGGGGGAAGCCTCTATGGCTACACCTTC.

This clone was seen a few times. The chain has TRBV28 and TRBJ2-7, with 7 nucleotides matching TRBD1. This CDR3 region has 17 residues. The V segment lost 2 bases and the J segment 3 bases; nucleotides outside the gene matches: 13. CDR1 and CDR2 (germline): MDHEN, SYDVKM. In nucleotides, the CDR3 is TGTGCCAGCAGTTTACCTATGCAGGGGGACCTCCTCTACGAGCAGTACTTC. This encodes CASSLPMQGDLLYEQYF.

This clone occurred once. The chain is built from TRBV18 and TRBJ2-1; TRBD1 matches 10 bases. V was clipped by 2 bases and J by 7 bases; unmatched bases: 11. The CDR3 totals 17 residues. From germline, CDR1 is KGHSH and CDR2 LQKENI. CDR3 sequence: CASSPTGQGGIWNEQFF. CDR3 in DNA: TGTGCCAGCTCACCAACAGGACAGGGGGGGATCTGGAATGAGCAGTTCTTC.

The CDR3 DNA follows: TGCGCCAGCAGCCAAGATGGGGGGTTCGGCAATCAGCCCCAGCATTTT. Its protein product is CASSQDGGFGNQPQHF. The genes are TRBV4-1 and TRBJ1-5; D perhaps matches TRBD1 (5 bases). V shed 0 bases and J shed 2 bases, with 11 bases lying between them. The CDR3 totals 16 residues. Germline lookup yields CDR1 MGHRA and CDR2 YSYEKL.

The CDR3 loop reads CASSYYRKKTHSPQETQYF. In DNA, the CDR3 is TGTGCCAGCAGTTACTATCGCAAGAAGACACACAGCCCCCAAGAGACCCAGTACTTC. V is TRBV6-7 and J is TRBJ2-5, with D unclear. TRBV6-7 is flagged as an ORF with uncertain function. Trimming shortened V by 1 base and J by 1 base, and 22 bases separated the two germline ends. This CDR3 region has 19 residues.

This chain uses TRBV28 with TRBJ1-1; D perhaps matches TRBD1 (5 bases). V dropped 6 bases and J dropped 1 base, with 12 bases sitting between them. The CDR3 length is 14 residues. CDR1 and CDR2 (germline): MDHEN, SYDVKM. The CDR3 nucleotides read TGTGCCAGCAGCGCCGGGACTACGAACACTGAAGCTTTCTTT. This gives the protein CASSAGTTNTEAFF.

The V gene is TRBV5-1, the J gene TRBJ2-1, with D possibly being TRBD1 (5 bases). The germline V gene encodes CDR1 SGHRS and CDR2 YFSETQ. Trimming took 1 base from V and 9 from J, leaving 11 bases between them. The length of the CDR3 is 13 residues. CDR3 DNA sequence: TGCGCCAGCAGCTTGCAGGGCCCAAGTGAGCAGTTCTTC. Protein product: CASSLQGPSEQFF.

The J gene is TRBJ2-1, the V gene TRBV6-5; D uncertain. The V end lost 5 bases, the J end lost 13 bases, and 12 bases lay between the germline ends. Germline CDR1 and CDR2: MNHEY and SVGAGI. CDR3 size: 11 residues. DNA of the CDR3: TGTGCCAGCAGTCCCTGGCCTTCTCAGTTCTTC. This encodes CASSPWPSQFF.

The genes are TRBV10-3 and TRBJ2-7, with 9 bases that match TRBD1. The CDR3 is 13 residues long. The V and J ends lost 9 bases and 3 bases, in that order; junction bases with no gene match: 6. CDR1 and CDR2 (germline): ENHRY, SYGVKD. CDR3 nucleotide sequence: TGTGCCATTGGCGGACAGGGGATCTACGAGCAGTACTTC. Residues: CAIGGQGIYEQYF.

The gene calls are TRBV7-3 and TRBJ2-1; a possible D gene is TRBD2 (6 bases). The CDR3 covers 15 residues. Germline-derived CDR1 and CDR2 are SGHTA and FQGTGA. V gave up 6 bases and J gave up 0 bases, with 12 bases separating them. The CDR3 sequence: CASSLAVSSYNEQFF. The CDR3 coding sequence is TGTGCCAGCAGTTTAGCGGTCAGCTCCTACAATGAGCAGTTCTTC.